This T cell receptor (beta chain) was documented in a study of T cells in Graves' hyperthyroidism and ophthalmopathy. RNA transcripts gave rise to amplified TCR beta CDR3 regions. First-round RT-PCR of the TCR CDR3 relied on the HTBI primer set. TCRdb re-called the multiplex PCR reads with MiXCR, one entry per CDR3 protein. The sample gives over 350,000 distinct CDR3 sequences, about 18% of which show up once; around two fifths is in the top ten. General study findings and limits: Median prediction lead before ophthalmopathy onset was around seven months with the model.

The study based diagnoses on clinical symptoms, serum thyroxine and TRAb, thyroid ultrasound and orbital computed tomography. The PBMCs were sourced from fresh peripheral blood (about 10 ml). This clonotype was detected many times. The antigen is not known. The CDR3 consists of 17 residues. Germline CDR1 reads SGHVS; CDR2 reads FQNEAQ. The V end lost 5 bases, the J end lost 2 bases, and 21 bases lay between the germline ends. This clonotype originated in a man aged 18 to 30 with Graves' ophthalmopathy. What was sequenced was blood. The chain has TRBV7-8 and TRBJ2-5, with D tentatively TRBD1 (6 bases). The CDR3 DNA reads as TGTGCCAGCAGCCCCACGGACCCAGGGGTATTACAAGAGACCCAGTACTTC. Protein product: CASSPTDPGVLQETQYF.